Following are 13 T cell receptor beta chains from one sample sequenced in a study of blood T cell repertoires in COVID-19. Produced via immunoSEQ multiplex PCR; TCRdb's table is partial and in-frame only. The sample holds a few hundred thousand clones, approximately 89% seen once. The sequenced material came from peripheral blood. These receptors came from a woman aged 55-69 years with acute or convalescent COVID-19.

The J gene is TRBJ1-1, the V gene TRBV11-2, with D uncertain. V shed 4 bases and J shed 4 bases, with 13 bases lying between them. Germline V gene sequence: CDR1 SGHAT, CDR2 FQNNGV. The CDR3 contains 14 residues. The CDR3 sequence: CASSSDLRSTEAFF. CDR3 nucleotide sequence: TGTGCCAGCAGCTCAGACCTGCGAAGCACTGAAGCTTTCTTT.

This clone has a handful of counts. CDR3 nucleotides: TGTGCCAGCTCACAGACACCACCGAGCTCCTACAATGAGCAGTTCTTC. Its translation is CASSQTPPSSYNEQFF. The chain carries TRBV18 and TRBJ2-1, with D hard to call. CDR1 KGHSH and CDR2 LQKENI come from the germline V gene. The CDR3 loop spans 16 amino acids. The V and J ends lost 4 bases and 0 bases respectively, with 13 bases between them.

This clone was observed a handful of times. The chain employs TRBV5-4 and TRBJ2-1, with 11 nucleotides matching TRBD2. This CDR3 has 15 residues. Germline CDR1 is SGHNT and CDR2 is YYREEE (reference sequence). Trimming removed 3 bases from V and 3 bases from J; junction bases left unmatched: 2. The CDR3 region is CASSSGLAVYNEQFF. The CDR3, as DNA: TGTGCCAGCAGCTCGGGACTAGCGGTCTACAATGAGCAGTTCTTC.

The chain couples TRBV6-2 or TRBV6-3 to TRBJ2-7, with 11 bases lining up with TRBD2. Germline CDR1 reads MNHEY; CDR2 reads SVGEGT. This CDR3 has 15 residues. Trimming took 5 bases from V and 8 from J; bases not matched to a gene: 11. As DNA, the CDR3 is TGTGCCAGCAGTCGGCCGGCTAGCGGGGGGAGAAAGCAGTACTTC. Translation: CASSRPASGGRKQYF.

The CDR3 sequence is CAWRAAGRSSYEQYF. CDR3 sequence (DNA): TGTGCCTGGAGGGCGGCCGGGAGATCCTCCTACGAGCAGTACTTC. The V and J genes are TRBV30 and TRBJ2-7, with D maybe TRBD2 (6 bases). This CDR3 comprises 15 residues. CDR1 and CDR2 from the germline V gene are GTSNPN and SVGIG (reference sequence). The V end lost 3 bases, the J end lost 0 bases, and 15 bases lay between the germline ends.

The chain joins TRBV27 to TRBJ1-1; 8 bases line up with TRBD1. The CDR3 extends over 14 amino acids. V shed 2 bases, J shed 4 bases, and the junction held 3 bases outside the gene matches. Germline assignment: CDR1 MNHEY and CDR2 SMNVEV (reference sequence). The CDR3 DNA follows: TGTGCCAGCAGTTTAAGCAGGGGGCTCACTGAAGCTTTCTTT. This sequence encodes CASSLSRGLTEAFF.

The count of this clone is one. The chain couples TRBV5-6 to TRBJ1-1, with a tentative D call TRBD1 (6 bases). This CDR3 contains 14 residues. Per the germline V gene, CDR1 is SGHDT and CDR2 is YYEEEE. The V and J ends lost 4 bases and 1 base respectively, with 11 bases between them. This chain's CDR3 is CASSPGVSNTEAFF. CDR3 sequence (DNA): TGTGCCAGCAGCCCAGGGGTGTCGAACACTGAAGCTTTCTTT.

The chain carries TRBV7-2 and TRBJ2-7, with TRBD2 as a possible D gene (5 bases). Germline V lookup: CDR1 SGHTA, CDR2 FQGNSA. The V and J ends lost 5 bases and 6 bases respectively, with 14 bases between them. The CDR3 spans 13 residues. CDR3 sequence: CASSALAPGEQYF. In DNA, the CDR3 is TGTGCCAGCAGCGCTCTAGCCCCGGGCGAGCAGTACTTC.

The chain joins TRBV11-2 to TRBJ1-6, with D unclear. The CDR3 extends over 16 amino acids. V lost 5 bases to trimming and J lost 7 bases, with 18 bases between them. CDR1 is SGHAT and CDR2 is FQNNGV in the germline V gene. CDR3 bases: TGTGCCAGCAGCCCGGGCAGAGAGGGTCGAAATTCACCCCTCCACTTT. It codes for CASSPGREGRNSPLHF.

The chain has TRBV6-2 or TRBV6-3 and TRBJ1-1, with 8 bases that match TRBD1. Germline loops: CDR1 MNHEY, CDR2 SVGEGT. The trim removed 4 bases at V and 6 bases at J, leaving 13 bases unmatched. This CDR3 has 16 amino acids. In nucleotides, the CDR3 is TGTGCCAGCAGTTCCTGGACAGGGAGGGGTCAGGCTGAAGCTTTCTTT. Translation gives CASSSWTGRGQAEAFF.

This clone was observed once. This rearrangement joins TRBV19 to TRBJ2-5; TRBD2 might be the D (6 bases). The ends were cut back, 1 base at V and 3 bases at J, with 15 bases in the middle. Germline CDR1 and CDR2: LNHDA and SQIVND (reference sequence). There are 16 residues in the CDR3. The CDR3 region has the DNA TGTGCCAGTAGTATAGGGCGCGGGGCAGGAGAAGAGACCCAGTACTTC. It encodes CASSIGRGAGEETQYF.

The J gene is TRBJ2-5, the V gene TRBV5-5; TRBD2 aligns across 12 bases. Germline CDR1 is SGHKS and CDR2 is YYEKEE (reference sequence). This CDR3 contains 17 residues. The junction had 10 bases not matched to a gene; V was cut back by 2 bases and J by 5 bases. The CDR3 region is CASSLRLAGVSVETQYF. The CDR3 region has the DNA TGTGCCAGCAGCTTAAGACTAGCGGGAGTTAGTGTGGAGACCCAGTACTTC.

The V and J genes are TRBV7-9 and TRBJ2-1; 10 bases are shared with TRBD2. From germline, CDR1 is SEHNR and CDR2 FQNEAQ (reference sequence). The V and J ends lost 4 bases and 1 base, in that order; junction bases with no gene match: 4. This CDR3 comprises 16 residues. The CDR3 spells CASSWASGGSYNEQFF. The CDR3 nucleotides are TGTGCCAGCAGCTGGGCTAGCGGGGGTTCCTACAATGAGCAGTTCTTC.